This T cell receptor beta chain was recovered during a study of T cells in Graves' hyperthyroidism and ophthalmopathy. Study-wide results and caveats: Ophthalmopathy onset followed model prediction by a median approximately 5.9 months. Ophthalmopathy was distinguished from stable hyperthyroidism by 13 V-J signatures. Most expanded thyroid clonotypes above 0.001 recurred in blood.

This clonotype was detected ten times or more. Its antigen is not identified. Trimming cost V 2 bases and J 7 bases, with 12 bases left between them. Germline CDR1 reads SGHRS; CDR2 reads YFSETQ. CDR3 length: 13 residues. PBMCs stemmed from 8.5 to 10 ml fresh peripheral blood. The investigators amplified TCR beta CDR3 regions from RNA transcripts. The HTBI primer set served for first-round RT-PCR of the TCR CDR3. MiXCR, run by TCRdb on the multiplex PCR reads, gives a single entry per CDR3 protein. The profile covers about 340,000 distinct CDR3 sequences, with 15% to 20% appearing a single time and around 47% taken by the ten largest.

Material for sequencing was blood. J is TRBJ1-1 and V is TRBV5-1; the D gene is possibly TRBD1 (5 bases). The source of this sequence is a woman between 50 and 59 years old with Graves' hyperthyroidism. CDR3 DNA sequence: TGCGCCAGCAGCTTTCGGGGGTCGGGTGAAGCTTTCTTT. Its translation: CASSFRGSGEAFF.